The 14 T cell receptor beta chains below come from one sample, sequenced in a study of control samples from healthy donors and cancer patients. The repertoire was sequenced with immunoSEQ multiplex PCR; TCRdb's copy has only in-frame clones and lacks some. The sample consists of fewer than 200,000 clones, 93% of them appearing once. Material for sequencing was blood. These receptors all stem from an older woman in good health.

In this sample, this clone turned up once. The chain combines TRBV7-2 with TRBJ2-1; weak D call: TRBD1 (6 bases). This CDR3 spans 16 amino acids. CDR1 SGHTA and CDR2 FQGNSA come from the germline V gene. With 5 bases removed from V and 10 bases from J, the gap between germline ends came to 24 bases. The CDR3 loop reads CASSPTGHLYTDEQFF. Written as DNA, the CDR3 is TGTGCCAGCAGCCCGACGGGACACCTCTATACCGACGAGCAGTTCTTC. Drawing the rest from reference TRBV7-2 and TRBJ2-1, the complete variable domain is GAGVSQSPSNKVTEKGKDVELRCDPISGHTALYWYRQSLGQGLEFLIYFQGNSAPDKSGLPSDRFSAERTGGSVSTLTIQRTQQEDSAVYLCASSPTGHLYTDEQFFGPGTRLTVL.

This rearrangement joins TRBV7-9 to TRBJ1-4; 7 bases are shared with TRBD1. CDR1 is SEHNR and CDR2 is FQNEAQ in the germline V gene (reference sequence). V was pared by 5 bases and J by 7 bases, with 1 base of the junction left unmatched. There are 12 residues in the CDR3. The CDR3 coding sequence is TGTGCCAGCAGCCGGGACAGTGAAAAACTGTTTTTT. It translates to CASSRDSEKLFF.

The chain uses TRBV2 and TRBJ2-2; D remains unclear. V shed 8 bases and J shed 1 base, with 8 bases lying between them. Germline assignment: CDR1 SNHLY and CDR2 FYNNEI. The CDR3 runs to 13 residues. The CDR3 DNA reads TGTGCCAGCGCCCCCAGGAACACCGGGGAGCTGTTTTTT. This sequence encodes CASAPRNTGELFF.

The chain couples TRBV29-1 to TRBJ2-3; 7 nucleotides line up with TRBD1. The CDR3 is 15 amino acids. In germline, CDR1 is SQVTM, CDR2 ANQGSEA. Trimming cost V 1 base and J 0 bases; bases outside gene matches: 4. CDR3 sequence reads: CSVEAQGESTDTQYF. As DNA, the CDR3 is TGCAGCGTTGAAGCTCAGGGGGAAAGCACAGATACGCAGTATTTT.

This chain joins TRBV3-1 (or the pseudogene TRBV3-2) and TRBJ1-1, with D possibly being TRBD1 (5 bases). The CDR3 runs to 15 residues. Germline values: CDR1 LGHDT, CDR2 YNNKEL (reference sequence). Trimming left V 0 bases short and J 0 bases short, with 8 bases between. Here the CDR3 DNA reads TGTGCCAGCAGCCAAGATGGGGCGGTGAACACTGAAGCTTTCTTT. Translating it yields CASSQDGAVNTEAFF.

V and J are TRBV10-2 and TRBJ2-3, with a weak D call TRBD1 (7 bases). CDR3 length equals 16 residues. Trimming pared 2 bases from V and 3 bases from J, leaving 15 bases between. Germline-derived CDR1 and CDR2 are WSHSY and SAAADI. The DNA of the CDR3 is TGCGCCAGCAGTGAGGGCAGGGGGGTGGGTACAGATACGCAGTATTTT. Its translation: CASSEGRGVGTDTQYF.

This clone was detected only once. The chain is built from TRBV6-2 or TRBV6-3 and TRBJ2-5; the D gene is possibly TRBD1 (5 bases). The CDR3 is made up of 18 amino acids. V was shortened by 4 bases and J by 5 bases, with 26 bases between the two germline ends. Per germline, CDR1 MNHEY and CDR2 SVGEGT. The CDR3 reads CASSSPNWTPELGETQYF. The CDR3 DNA follows: TGTGCCAGCAGTTCGCCCAATTGGACACCCGAGCTGGGGGAGACCCAGTACTTC.

J is TRBJ2-5 and V is TRBV12-5; TRBD2 is a possible D gene (6 bases). In germline, CDR1 is LGHNT, CDR2 FRNRAP. This CDR3 contains 16 residues. Trimming stripped 3 bases from V and 4 bases from J, with 18 bases between. CDR3 residues: CASGFAGSAGRETQYF. The DNA for the CDR3 is TGTGCTAGTGGTTTCGCAGGGTCTGCGGGAAGAGAGACCCAGTACTTC.

The chain has TRBV5-1 and TRBJ1-1, with 9 bases matching TRBD1. The length of the CDR3 is 17 residues. V lost 0 bases to trimming and J lost 5 bases; unmatched junction nucleotides: 11. Per the germline V gene, CDR1 is SGHRS and CDR2 is YFSETQ. The CDR3 here is CASSLGTGGGLETEAFF. CDR3 DNA: TGCGCCAGCAGCTTGGGAACAGGGGGCGGCTTGGAAACTGAAGCTTTCTTT.

The V gene is TRBV9, the J gene TRBJ2-2, with D hard to call. The V gene's germline CDR1 is SGDLS and CDR2 YYNGEE. The CDR3 consists of 15 residues. V was clipped by 5 bases and J by 4 bases, with 15 bases between them. Written as DNA, the CDR3 is TGTGCCAGCAGAAGCACAGTTTTCACCACCGGGGAGCTGTTTTTT. It translates to CASRSTVFTTGELFF.

This clone was detected only a few times. The rearrangement links TRBV11-3 to TRBJ2-1, with 7 bases lining up with TRBD1. The CDR3 has 18 residues. V lost 1 base to trimming and J lost 1 base; unmatched junction nucleotides: 10. Germline loops: CDR1 SGHNT, CDR2 YENEEA. The CDR3 nucleotides read TGTGCCAGCAGCTTAGGAGGGGGCGGTACCGTTTCCTACAATGAGCAGTTCTTC. Translation: CASSLGGGGTVSYNEQFF.

The chain carries TRBV6-2 or TRBV6-3 and TRBJ1-2; possibly TRBD1 for D (6 bases). The ends were cut back, 2 bases at V and 8 bases at J, with 12 bases in the middle. The CDR3 has 13 amino acids. Germline V CDR1 and CDR2: MNHEY, SVGEGT. The CDR3 loop reads CASSYGGLEGYTF. The CDR3, as DNA: TGTGCCAGCAGTTACGGGGGGCTTGAAGGCTACACCTTC.

The chain links TRBV5-4 to TRBJ2-7; TRBD1 matches at 7 bases. V lost 4 bases to trimming and J lost 3 bases; unmatched junction nucleotides: 4. CDR1 is SGHNT, CDR2 YYREEE, per germline (reference sequence). The CDR3 extends over 13 amino acids. DNA of the CDR3: TGTGCCAGCAGCGAGGGGGCGAGCTACGAGCAGTACTTC. Protein product: CASSEGASYEQYF.

The chain is built from TRBV27 and TRBJ2-7, with no clear D. Per the germline V gene, CDR1 is MNHEY and CDR2 is SMNVEV (reference sequence). The CDR3 is made up of 15 amino acids. V was cut by 5 bases and J by 0 bases, with 14 bases left in between. The CDR3 protein is CASSPAHISSYEQYF. CDR3 in DNA: TGTGCCAGCAGTCCTGCCCACATATCCTCCTACGAGCAGTACTTC.